These T cell receptor beta chains were read from a single sample in a study of CD8 T cells in ankylosing spondylitis. TCRdb called the 5' RACE reads again in MiXCR, with one record for every CDR3 protein. The sample lists about 340,000 distinct CDR3 sequences, roughly 14% occurring once. The sample was blood, either unsorted or a sorted T cell fraction (not recorded which). The receptors originated from a male donor with ankylosing spondylitis or in good health (not recorded which). Each CDR3 is given with its conserved first and last residue. Each record gives: V gene, J gene, D gene, clone size, CDR3 DNA, CDR3 protein. A D gene is named only where the DNA matches it firmly. Size is stated for part of the rows, as once, few or many counts, or as a class when the clone is expanded.

V gene: TRBV7-9
J gene: TRBJ1-1
D gene: .
clone size: few
CDR3 DNA: TGTGCCACCGCTGAAAGGGCTGAAGCTTTCTTT
CDR3 protein: CATAERAEAFF

V gene: TRBV7-9
J gene: TRBJ2-1
D gene: TRBD2
clone size: .
CDR3 DNA: TGTGCCAGCAGCGTAGGGACTAGCGGGAGCCCCTCACATGAGCAGTTCTTC
CDR3 protein: CASSVGTSGSPSHEQFF

V gene: TRBV10-3
J gene: TRBJ2-3
D gene: .
clone size: few
CDR3 DNA: TGTGCCACAAAAAGGGCTAGCACAGATACGCAGTATTTT
CDR3 protein: CATKRASTDTQYF

V gene: TRBV12-3/TRBV12-4
J gene: TRBJ2-2
D gene: .
clone size: .
CDR3 DNA: TGTGCCAGCAGCCCGACCCCGACCCAGAACACCGGGGAGCTGTTTTTT
CDR3 protein: CASSPTPTQNTGELFF

V gene: TRBV5-1
J gene: TRBJ2-6
D gene: TRBD2
clone size: .
CDR3 DNA: TGCGCCAGCAGCAGTGACCCCGGGAGGGGGGCCAACGTCCTGACTTTC
CDR3 protein: CASSSDPGRGANVLTF

V gene: TRBV7-9
J gene: TRBJ2-7
D gene: TRBD2
clone size: few
CDR3 DNA: TGTGCCAGCAGCCCTGGACTAGCGGGTGACTCCTACGAGCAGTACTTC
CDR3 protein: CASSPGLAGDSYEQYF

V gene: TRBV14
J gene: TRBJ2-2
D gene: .
clone size: .
CDR3 DNA: TGTGCCAGCAGCCAAGGGTCCAGGCACGGGGGGGAGCTGTTTTTT
CDR3 protein: CASSQGSRHGGELFF

V gene: TRBV6-6
J gene: TRBJ1-5
D gene: TRBD1
clone size: few
CDR3 DNA: TGTGCCAGCACGACAGGGGCCAATCAGCCCCAGCATTTT
CDR3 protein: CASTTGANQPQHF

V gene: TRBV6-1
J gene: TRBJ2-3
D gene: TRBD2
clone size: .
CDR3 DNA: TGTGCCAGCAGTGAACTGGCTAGCGGGGGACTCCTCACAGATACGCAGTATTTT
CDR3 protein: CASSELASGGLLTDTQYF

V gene: TRBV12-3/TRBV12-4
J gene: TRBJ2-1
D gene: .
clone size: few
CDR3 DNA: TGTGCCTGCAGTTTAAGCAATGAGCAGTTCTTC
CDR3 protein: CACSLSNEQFF

V gene: TRBV12-3/TRBV12-4
J gene: TRBJ1-2
D gene: .
clone size: many
CDR3 DNA: TGTGCCAGCAGCCACTCGGGGGGTGACTATGGCTACACCTTC
CDR3 protein: CASSHSGGDYGYTF

V gene: TRBV2
J gene: TRBJ2-7
D gene: TRBD2
clone size: .
CDR3 DNA: TGTGCCAGCAGTGTGTCCGGGACTAGGACGTCATACGAGCAGTACTTC
CDR3 protein: CASSVSGTRTSYEQYF